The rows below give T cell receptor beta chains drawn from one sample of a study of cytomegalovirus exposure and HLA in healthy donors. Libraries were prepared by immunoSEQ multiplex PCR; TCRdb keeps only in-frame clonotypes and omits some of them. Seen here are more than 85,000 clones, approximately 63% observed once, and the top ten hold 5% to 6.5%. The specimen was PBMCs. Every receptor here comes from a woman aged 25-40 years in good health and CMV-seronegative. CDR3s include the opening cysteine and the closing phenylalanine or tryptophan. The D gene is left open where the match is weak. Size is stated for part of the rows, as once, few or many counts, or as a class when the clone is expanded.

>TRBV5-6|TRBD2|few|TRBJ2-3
TGTGCCAGCAGCTCCGCGAGACTAGCGGGAGGGGATACGCAGTATTTT
CASSSARLAGGDTQYF
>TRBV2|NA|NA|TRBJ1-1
TGTGCCAGCTTCGGAGTTACTGAAGCTTTCTTT
CASFGVTEAFF
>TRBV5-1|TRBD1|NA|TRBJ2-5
TGCGCCAGCAGCTTGGATGGACAGGGACAAGAGACCCAGTACTTC
CASSLDGQGQETQYF
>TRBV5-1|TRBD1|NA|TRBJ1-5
TGCGCCAGCAGCTTGGGACAGGGGATTAATCAGCCCCAGCATTTT
CASSLGQGINQPQHF
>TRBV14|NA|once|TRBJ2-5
TGTGCCAGCAGCCTGGGGCGAGAGACCCAGTACTTC
CASSLGRETQYF
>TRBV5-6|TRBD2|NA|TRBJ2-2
TGTGCCAGCAGCTTGGATCGGGGAGGGGTCGGGGAGCTGTTTTTT
CASSLDRGGVGELFF
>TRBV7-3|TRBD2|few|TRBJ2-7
TGTGCCAGCAGCCTTCGCGGACTAGCGGGAATAGAGGAGCAGTACTTC
CASSLRGLAGIEEQYF
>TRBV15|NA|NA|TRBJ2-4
TGTGCCACCAGCAGAGAGGACAGTAACATTCAGTACTTC
CATSREDSNIQYF
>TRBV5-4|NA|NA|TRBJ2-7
TGTGCCAGCAGCTTGGGAGTTAGTGGCGGGTACGAGCAGTACTTC
CASSLGVSGGYEQYF
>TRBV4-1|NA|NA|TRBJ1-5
TGCGCCAGCAGCCAAGATCCCGGGGGTCAGCCCCAGCATTTT
CASSQDPGGQPQHF
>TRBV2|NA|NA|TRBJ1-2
TGTGCCAGCAGTGAGAGTATTGGGCAGGGCGGTTATGGCTACACCTTC
CASSESIGQGGYGYTF
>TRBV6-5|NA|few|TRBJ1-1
TGTGCCAGCAGTCCTTTAGCCAGGGTCGGTGTAAGGGCTTTCTTT
CASSPLARVGVRAFF
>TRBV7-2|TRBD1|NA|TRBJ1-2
TGTGCCAGCAGCTTAGACAGGGGAGAAACTGATGGCTACACCTTC
CASSLDRGETDGYTF
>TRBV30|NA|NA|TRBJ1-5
TGTGCCTGGAGTGGGAGAGGTCAGCCCCAGCATTTT
CAWSGRGQPQHF
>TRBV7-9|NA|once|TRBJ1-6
TGTGCCAGCAGCCCCGGGACATCAAATTCACCCCTCCACTTT
CASSPGTSNSPLHF
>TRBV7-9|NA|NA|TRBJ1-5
TGTGCCAGCAGCGACAAAGGAATCCAGCCCCAGCATTTT
CASSDKGIQPQHF
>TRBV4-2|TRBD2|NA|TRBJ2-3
TGTGCCAGCAGCCAAGGGGAGGGCAGGGATGATACGCAGTATTTT
CASSQGEGRDDTQYF
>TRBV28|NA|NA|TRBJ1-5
TGTGCCAGCAGCTATAATCAGGGCAATCAGCCCCAGCATTTT
CASSYNQGNQPQHF
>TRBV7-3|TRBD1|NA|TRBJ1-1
TGTGCCAGCAGCACTATCCGGGACAGCCTCAACACTGAAGCTTTCTTT
CASSTIRDSLNTEAFF
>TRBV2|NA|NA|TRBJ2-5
TGTGCCAGCAGTCCCTTAAAGACCCAGTACTTC
CASSPLKTQYF
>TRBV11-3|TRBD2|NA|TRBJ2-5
TGTGCCAGCAGCTTAGCGGCTAGCGGAGAGACCCAGTACTTC
CASSLAASGETQYF
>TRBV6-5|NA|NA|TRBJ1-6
TGTGCCAGCAGTCCCCGGGACACGAATTCACCCCTCCACTTT
CASSPRDTNSPLHF